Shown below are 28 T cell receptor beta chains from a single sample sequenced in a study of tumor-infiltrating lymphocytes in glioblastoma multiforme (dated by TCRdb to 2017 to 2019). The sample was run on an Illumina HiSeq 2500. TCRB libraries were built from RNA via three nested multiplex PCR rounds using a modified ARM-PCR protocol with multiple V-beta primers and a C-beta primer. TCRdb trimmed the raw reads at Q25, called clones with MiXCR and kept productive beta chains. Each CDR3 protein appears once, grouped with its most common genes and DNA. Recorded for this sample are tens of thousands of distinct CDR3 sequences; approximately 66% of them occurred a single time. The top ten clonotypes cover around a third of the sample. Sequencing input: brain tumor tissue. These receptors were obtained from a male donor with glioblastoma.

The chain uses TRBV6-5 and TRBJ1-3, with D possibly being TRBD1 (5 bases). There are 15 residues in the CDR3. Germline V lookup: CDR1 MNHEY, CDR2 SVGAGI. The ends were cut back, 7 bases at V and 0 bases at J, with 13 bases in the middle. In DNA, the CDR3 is TGTGCCAGCAATCCTCCAGGGTTCTCTGGAAACACCATATATTTT. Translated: CASNPPGFSGNTIYF.

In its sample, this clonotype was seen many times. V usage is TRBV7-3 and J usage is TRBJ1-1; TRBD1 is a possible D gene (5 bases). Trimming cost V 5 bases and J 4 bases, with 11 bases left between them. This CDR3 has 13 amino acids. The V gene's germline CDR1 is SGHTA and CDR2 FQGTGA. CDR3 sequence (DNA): TGTGCCAGCAGCCGGGGCGCCGGCACTGAAGCTTTCTTT. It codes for CASSRGAGTEAFF. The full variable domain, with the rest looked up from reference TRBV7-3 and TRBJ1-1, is GAGVSQTPSNKVTEKGKYVELRCDPISGHTALYWYRQSLGQGPEFLIYFQGTGAADDSGLPNDRFFAVRPEGSVSTLKIQRTERGDSAVYLCASSRGAGTEAFFGQGTRLTVV.

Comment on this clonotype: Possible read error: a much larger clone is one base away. The CDR3 reads CASSLATSTYTQYF. CDR3 coding DNA: TGCGCCAGCAGCTTGGCTACTAGCACATATACGCAGTATTTT. V is TRBV5-1 and J is TRBJ2-3, with a possible D match to TRBD2 (6 bases). Germline CDR1 is SGHRS and CDR2 is YFSETQ. The CDR3 length is 14 residues.

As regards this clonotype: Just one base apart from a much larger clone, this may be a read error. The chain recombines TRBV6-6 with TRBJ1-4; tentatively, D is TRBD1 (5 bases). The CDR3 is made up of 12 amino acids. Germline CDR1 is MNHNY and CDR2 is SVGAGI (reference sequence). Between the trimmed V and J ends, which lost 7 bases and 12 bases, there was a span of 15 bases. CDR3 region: CASNPTVGELFF. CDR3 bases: TGTGCCAGCAACCCGACAGTTGGGGAACTGTTTTTT.

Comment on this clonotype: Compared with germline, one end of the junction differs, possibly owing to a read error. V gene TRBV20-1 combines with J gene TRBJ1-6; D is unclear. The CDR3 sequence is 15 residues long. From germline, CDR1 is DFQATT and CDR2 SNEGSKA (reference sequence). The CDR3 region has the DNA TGCAGTGCTAGGAGGCGGGGTTCCGTGAATTCACCACTCCACTTT. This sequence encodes CSARRRGSVNSPLHF.

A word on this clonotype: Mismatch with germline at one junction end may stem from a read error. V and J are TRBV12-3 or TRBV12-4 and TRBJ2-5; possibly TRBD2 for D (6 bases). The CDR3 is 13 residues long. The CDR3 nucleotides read TGTGTCAGCAGTCTCCCGGGGAGGGAGACCCAGTACTTC. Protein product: CVSSLPGRETQYF.

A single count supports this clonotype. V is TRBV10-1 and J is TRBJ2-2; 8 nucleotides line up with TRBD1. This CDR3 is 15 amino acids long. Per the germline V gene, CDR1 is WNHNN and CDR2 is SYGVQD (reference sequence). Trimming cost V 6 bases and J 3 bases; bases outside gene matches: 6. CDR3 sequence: CASSPTGGYTGELFF. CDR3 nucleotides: TGCGCCAGCAGCCCTACAGGGGGTTACACCGGGGAGCTGTTTTTT.

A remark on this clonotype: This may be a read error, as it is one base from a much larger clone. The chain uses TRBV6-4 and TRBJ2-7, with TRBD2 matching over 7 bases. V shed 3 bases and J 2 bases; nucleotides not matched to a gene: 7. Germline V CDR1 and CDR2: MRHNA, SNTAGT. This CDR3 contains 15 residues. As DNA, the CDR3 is TGTGCCAGCAGTGATCTGCGGGAGAGCCCCTACGAGCAGTACTTC. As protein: CASSDLRESPYEQYF.

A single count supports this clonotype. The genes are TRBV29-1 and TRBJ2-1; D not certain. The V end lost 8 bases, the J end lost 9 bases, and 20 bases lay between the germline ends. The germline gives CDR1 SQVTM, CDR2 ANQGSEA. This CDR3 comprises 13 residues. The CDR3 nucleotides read TGCAGCTTTGCGAGTACCCATCGGAGTGAGCAGTTCTTC. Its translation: CSFASTHRSEQFF.

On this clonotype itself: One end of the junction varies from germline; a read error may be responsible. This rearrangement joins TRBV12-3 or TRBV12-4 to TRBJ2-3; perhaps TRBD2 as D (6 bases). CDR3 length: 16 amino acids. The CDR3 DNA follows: TGTGTCAGCAGTTACGGGGGTCCGGGTGTAACACATACGCAGTATTTT. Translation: CVSSYGGPGVTHTQYF.

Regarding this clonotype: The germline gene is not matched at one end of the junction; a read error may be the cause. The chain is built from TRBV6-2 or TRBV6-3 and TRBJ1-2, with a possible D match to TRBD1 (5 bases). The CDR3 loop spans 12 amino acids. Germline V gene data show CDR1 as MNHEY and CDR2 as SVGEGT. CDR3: CASSYGAYGYTF. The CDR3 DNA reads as TGTGCCAGCAGTTACGGGGCCTATGGCTACACTTTC.

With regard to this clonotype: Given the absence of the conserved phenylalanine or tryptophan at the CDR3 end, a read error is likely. CDR3: CASSLGPGEQFL. The CDR3 nucleotides read TGTGCCAGCAGCTTAGGTCCCGGCGAGCAGTTCTTG. This chain connects TRBV11-2 to TRBJ2-1; D is unresolved. There are 12 residues in the CDR3. The ends were cut back, 1 base at V and 10 bases at J, with 8 bases in the middle. CDR1 is SGHAT and CDR2 is FQNNGV in the germline V gene.

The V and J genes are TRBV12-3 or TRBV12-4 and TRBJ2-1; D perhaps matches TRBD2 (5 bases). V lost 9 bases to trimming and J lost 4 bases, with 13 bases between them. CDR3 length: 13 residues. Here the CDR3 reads CARIRGSYNEQFF. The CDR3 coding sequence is TGTGCCAGGATAAGAGGGTCATACAATGAGCAGTTCTTC.

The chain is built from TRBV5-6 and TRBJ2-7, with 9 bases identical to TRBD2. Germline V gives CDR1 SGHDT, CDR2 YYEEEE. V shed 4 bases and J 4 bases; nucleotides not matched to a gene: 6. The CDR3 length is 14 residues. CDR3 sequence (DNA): TGTGCCAGCAGCCCTCGAGCGGGGGGTTACGAGCAGTACTTC. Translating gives CASSPRAGGYEQYF.

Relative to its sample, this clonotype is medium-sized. The CDR3 DNA follows: TGCAGCGCACACACAGGGGTATATGGCTACACCTTC. It is translated as CSAHTGVYGYTF. This chain connects TRBV29-1 to TRBJ1-2, with 7 bases lining up with TRBD1. The CDR3 covers 12 residues. V dropped 7 bases and J dropped 5; count of bases not matched to a gene: 7. Germline V CDR1 and CDR2: SQVTM, ANQGSEA.

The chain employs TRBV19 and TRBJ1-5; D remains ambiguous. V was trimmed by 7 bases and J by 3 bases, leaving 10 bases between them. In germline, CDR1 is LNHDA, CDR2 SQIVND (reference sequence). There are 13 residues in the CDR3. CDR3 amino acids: CASMRTFNQPQHF. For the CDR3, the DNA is TGTGCCAGTATGCGGACTTTCAATCAGCCCCAGCATTTT. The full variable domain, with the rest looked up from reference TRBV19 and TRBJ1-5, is DGGITQSPKYLFRKEGQNVTLSCEQNLNHDAMYWYRQDPGQGLRLIYYSQIVNDFQKGDIAEGYSVSREKKESFPLTVTSAQKNPTAFYLCASMRTFNQPQHFGDGTRLSIL.

This chain's CDR3 is CASSQDGTYNQPQHF. CDR3 DNA: TGCGCCAGCAGCCAAGACGGGACGTACAATCAGCCCCAGCATTTT. This chain uses TRBV4-1 with TRBJ1-5; D is perhaps TRBD1 (5 bases). From germline, CDR1 is MGHRA and CDR2 YSYEKL. The CDR3 has 15 residues. Trimming removed 0 bases from V and 3 bases from J, with 9 bases in between.

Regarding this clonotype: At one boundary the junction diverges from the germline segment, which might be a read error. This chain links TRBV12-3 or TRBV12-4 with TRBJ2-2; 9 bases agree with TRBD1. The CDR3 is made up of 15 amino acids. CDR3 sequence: CANKAGQGYTEELFF. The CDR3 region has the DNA TGTGCCAATAAAGCGGGACAGGGTTACACCGAGGAGCTGTTTTTT.

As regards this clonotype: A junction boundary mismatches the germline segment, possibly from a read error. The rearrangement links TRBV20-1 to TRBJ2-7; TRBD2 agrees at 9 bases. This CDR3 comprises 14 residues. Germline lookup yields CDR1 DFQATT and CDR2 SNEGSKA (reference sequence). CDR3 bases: TGCAGTGCTGGTGCTAGCGGGAAATCCTACGAGCGGTACTTC. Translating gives CSAGASGKSYERYF.

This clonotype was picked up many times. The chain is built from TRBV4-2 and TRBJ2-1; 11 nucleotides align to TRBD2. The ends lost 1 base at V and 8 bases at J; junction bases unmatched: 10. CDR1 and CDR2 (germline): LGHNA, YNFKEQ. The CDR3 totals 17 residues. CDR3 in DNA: TGTGCCAGCAGCCAAGCACCCTTAGCGGGAGGGCTATATGAGCAGTTCTTC. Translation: CASSQAPLAGGLYEQFF.

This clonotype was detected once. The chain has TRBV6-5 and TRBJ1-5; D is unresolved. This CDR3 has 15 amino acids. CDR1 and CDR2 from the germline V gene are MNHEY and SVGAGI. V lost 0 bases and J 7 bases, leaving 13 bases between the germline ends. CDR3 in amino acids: CASSYSGEQRQPQHF. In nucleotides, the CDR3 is TGTGCCAGCAGTTACTCCGGGGAGCAGAGACAGCCCCAGCATTTT.

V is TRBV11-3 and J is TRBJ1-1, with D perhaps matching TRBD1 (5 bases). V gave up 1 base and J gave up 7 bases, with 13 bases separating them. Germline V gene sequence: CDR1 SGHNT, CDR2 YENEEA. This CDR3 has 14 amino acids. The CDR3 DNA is TGTGCCAGCAGCTTAGGTGGAGGGGCCGGTGAAGCTTTCTTT. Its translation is CASSLGGGAGEAFF.

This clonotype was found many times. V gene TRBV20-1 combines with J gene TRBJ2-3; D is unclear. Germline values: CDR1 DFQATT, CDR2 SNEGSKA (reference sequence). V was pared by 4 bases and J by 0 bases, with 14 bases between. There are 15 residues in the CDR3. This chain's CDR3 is CSAIGTVRSTDTQYF. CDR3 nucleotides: TGCAGTGCTATAGGAACGGTTCGGAGCACAGATACGCAGTATTTT.

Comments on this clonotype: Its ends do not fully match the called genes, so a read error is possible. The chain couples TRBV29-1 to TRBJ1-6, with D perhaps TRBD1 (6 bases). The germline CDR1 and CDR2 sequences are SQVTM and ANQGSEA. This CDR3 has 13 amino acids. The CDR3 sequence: CRVARGRESPLHF. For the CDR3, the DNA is TGCAGGGTTGCCAGGGGCAGAGAATCACCTCTCCACTTT.

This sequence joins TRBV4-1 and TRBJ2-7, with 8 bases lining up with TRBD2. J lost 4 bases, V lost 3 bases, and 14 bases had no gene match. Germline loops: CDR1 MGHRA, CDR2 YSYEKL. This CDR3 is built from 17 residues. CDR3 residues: CASSQPSGGRTRYEQYF. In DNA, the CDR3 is TGCGCCAGCAGCCAGCCCTCGGGAGGGAGAACCAGATACGAGCAGTACTTC.

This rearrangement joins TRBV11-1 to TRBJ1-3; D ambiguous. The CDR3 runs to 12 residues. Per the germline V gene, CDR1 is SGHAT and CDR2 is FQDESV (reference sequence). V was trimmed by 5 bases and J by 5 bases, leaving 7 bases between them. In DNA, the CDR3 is TGTGCCAGCAGCGATATGAGAAACACCATATATTTT. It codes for CASSDMRNTIYF.

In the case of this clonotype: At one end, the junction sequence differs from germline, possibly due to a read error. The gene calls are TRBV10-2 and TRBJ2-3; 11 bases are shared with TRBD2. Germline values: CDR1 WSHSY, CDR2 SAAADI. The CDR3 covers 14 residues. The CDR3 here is CVSSDSGRADTQYF. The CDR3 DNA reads TGCGTCAGCAGTGATAGCGGGAGGGCCGATACGCAGTATTTT.

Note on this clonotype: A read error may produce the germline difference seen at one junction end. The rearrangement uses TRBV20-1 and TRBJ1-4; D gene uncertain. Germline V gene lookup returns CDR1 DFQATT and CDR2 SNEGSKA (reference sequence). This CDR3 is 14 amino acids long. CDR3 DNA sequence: TGCAGTGCTAGAGAGGACTGGGCAACTGAAGAACTGTTTTTT. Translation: CSAREDWATEELFF.